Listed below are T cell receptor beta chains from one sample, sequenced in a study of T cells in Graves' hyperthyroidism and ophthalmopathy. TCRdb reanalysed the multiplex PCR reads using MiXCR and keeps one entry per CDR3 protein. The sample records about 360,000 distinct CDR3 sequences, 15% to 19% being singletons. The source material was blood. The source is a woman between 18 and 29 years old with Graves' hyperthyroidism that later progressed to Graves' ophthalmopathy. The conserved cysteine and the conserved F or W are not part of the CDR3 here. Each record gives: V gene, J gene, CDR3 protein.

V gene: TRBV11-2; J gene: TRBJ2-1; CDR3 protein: ASSLLDRGPSSYNEQF
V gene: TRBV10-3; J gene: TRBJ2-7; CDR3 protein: AIGRTNEQY
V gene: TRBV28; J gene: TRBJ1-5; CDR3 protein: ASSWGGVRDQPQH
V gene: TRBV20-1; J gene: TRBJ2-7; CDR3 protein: SARDGGSAGEQY
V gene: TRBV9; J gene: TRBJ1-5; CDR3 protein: ASSAGQYSNQPQH
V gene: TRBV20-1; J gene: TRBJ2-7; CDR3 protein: SARDVLGQPYEQY
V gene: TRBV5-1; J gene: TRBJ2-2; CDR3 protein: ASSPWSTGPTGELF
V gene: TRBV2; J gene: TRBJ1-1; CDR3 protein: ASSPQTNTEAF
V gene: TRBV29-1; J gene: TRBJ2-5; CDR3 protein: SVPGQGGWETQY
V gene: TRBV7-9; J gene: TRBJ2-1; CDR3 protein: ASSLPGLGANEQF
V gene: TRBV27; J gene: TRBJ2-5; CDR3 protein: ASSLKRLAGWETQY
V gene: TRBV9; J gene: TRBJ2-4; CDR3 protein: ASSVGGGDNIQY
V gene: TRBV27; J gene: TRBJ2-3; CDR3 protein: ASSSPGTGVPDTQY
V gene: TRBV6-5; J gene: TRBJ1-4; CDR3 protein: ASSYSGGSNEKLF
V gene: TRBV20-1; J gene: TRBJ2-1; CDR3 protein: SARQLGTSGNEDEQF
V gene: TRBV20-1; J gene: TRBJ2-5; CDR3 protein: SAIPGQRGKETQY